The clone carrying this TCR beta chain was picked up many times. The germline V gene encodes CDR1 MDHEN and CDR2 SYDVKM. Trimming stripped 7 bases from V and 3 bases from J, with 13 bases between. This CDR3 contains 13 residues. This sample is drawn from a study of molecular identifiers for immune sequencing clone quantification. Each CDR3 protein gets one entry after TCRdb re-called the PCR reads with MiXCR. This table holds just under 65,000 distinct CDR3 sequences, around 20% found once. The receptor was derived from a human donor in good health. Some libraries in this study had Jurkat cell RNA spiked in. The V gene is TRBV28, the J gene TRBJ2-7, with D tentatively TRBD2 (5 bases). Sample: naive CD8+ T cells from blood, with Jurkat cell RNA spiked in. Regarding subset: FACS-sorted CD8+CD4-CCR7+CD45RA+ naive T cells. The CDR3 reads CASTTDEGYEQYF. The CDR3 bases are TGTGCCAGCACCACCGACGAGGGCTACGAGCAGTACTTC.